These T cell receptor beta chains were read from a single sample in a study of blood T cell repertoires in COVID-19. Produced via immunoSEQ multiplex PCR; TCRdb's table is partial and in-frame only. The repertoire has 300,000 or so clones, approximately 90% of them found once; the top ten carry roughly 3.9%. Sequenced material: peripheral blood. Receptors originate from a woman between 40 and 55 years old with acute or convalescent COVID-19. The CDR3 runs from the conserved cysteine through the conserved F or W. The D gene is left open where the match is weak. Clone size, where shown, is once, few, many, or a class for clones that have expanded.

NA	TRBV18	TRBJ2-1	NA	TGTGCCAGCTCACCCACGAGGGGGGGTCGGAATGAGCAGTTCTTC	CASSPTRGGRNEQFF
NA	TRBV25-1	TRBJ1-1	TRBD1	TGTGCCAGCAGTGAAGGGACAGTTAACACTGAAGCTTTCTTT	CASSEGTVNTEAFF
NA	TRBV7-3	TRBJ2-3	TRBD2	TGTGCCAGCAGCGCCGGGGGGGCCGGAGATACGCAGTATTTT	CASSAGGAGDTQYF
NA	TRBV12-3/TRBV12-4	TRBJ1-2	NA	TGTGCCAGCAGGACAGATACTGGCTACACCTTC	CASRTDTGYTF
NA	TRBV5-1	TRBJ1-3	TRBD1	TGCGCCAGCAGCTTGACCGGGACAGGGAATGGAAACACCATATATTTT	CASSLTGTGNGNTIYF
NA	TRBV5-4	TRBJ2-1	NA	TGTGCCAGCAGGACCTGGAGTAATGAGCAGTTCTTC	CASRTWSNEQFF
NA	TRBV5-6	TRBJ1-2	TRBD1	TGTGCCAGCAGTTTACAGGGGACCTTGGTCTATGGCTACACCTTC	CASSLQGTLVYGYTF
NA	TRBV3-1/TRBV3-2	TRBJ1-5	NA	TGTGCCAGCAGCCAAGGGGCAGGTATCACTCAGCCCCAGCATTTT	CASSQGAGITQPQHF
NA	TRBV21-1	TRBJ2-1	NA	TGTGCCAGCAGCAAAGATGGGGGGGGCTACAATGAGCAGTTCTTC	CASSKDGGGYNEQFF
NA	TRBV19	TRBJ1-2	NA	TGTGCCAGTAGTATAGAACATAACTATGGCTACACCTTC	CASSIEHNYGYTF
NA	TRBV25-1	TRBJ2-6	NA	TGTGCCGGGCTGCGATCTGGGGCCAACGTCCTGACTTTC	CAGLRSGANVLTF
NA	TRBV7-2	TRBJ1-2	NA	TGTGCCAGCAGCTTAGGGGCGGCGGGGCGCCCCGGCTATGGCTACACCTTC	CASSLGAAGRPGYGYTF
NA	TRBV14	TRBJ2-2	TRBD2	TGTGCCAGCAGCCTCGGACTAGCGGGGACCGGGGAGCTGTTTTTT	CASSLGLAGTGELFF
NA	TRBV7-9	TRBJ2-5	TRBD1	TGTGCCAGCAGCCCCCGGGACAGGGTGTACCAAGAGACCCAATACTTC	CASSPRDRVYQETQYF
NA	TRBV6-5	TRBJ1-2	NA	TGTGCCAGCAGAGGGGGTTGGAACTATGGCTACACCTTC	CASRGGWNYGYTF
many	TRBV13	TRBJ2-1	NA	TGTGCCAGCAGCCCGAGCGGATTCGTCTTTGAGCAGTTCTTC	CASSPSGFVFEQFF
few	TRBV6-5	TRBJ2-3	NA	TGTGCCAGCAGTTTGACAGAGACCTACACAGATACGCAGTATTTT	CASSLTETYTDTQYF
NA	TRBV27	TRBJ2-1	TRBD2	TGTGCCAGCACCATGACTAGCGGGGGGCCGCCCTCCTACAATGAGCAGTTCTTC	CASTMTSGGPPSYNEQFF
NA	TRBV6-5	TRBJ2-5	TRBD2	TGTGCCAGCAGTTACACCCGCGGATCGCGGGGGGCGACCCAGTACTTC	CASSYTRGSRGATQYF
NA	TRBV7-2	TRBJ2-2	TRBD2	TGTGCCAGCAGCGACCTACCTAGCGGGGGTGCCGGGGAGCTGTTTTTT	CASSDLPSGGAGELFF
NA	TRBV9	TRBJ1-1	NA	TGTGCCAGCAGCGTTACAGGTTACACTGAAGCTTTCTTT	CASSVTGYTEAFF
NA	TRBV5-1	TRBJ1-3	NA	TGCGCCAGCAGCTTTAATCCCACAGACTCTGGAAACACCATATATTTT	CASSFNPTDSGNTIYF
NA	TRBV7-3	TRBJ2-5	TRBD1	TGTGCCAGCAGCTCAGGGGGTTTCGAGACCCAGTACTTC	CASSSGGFETQYF
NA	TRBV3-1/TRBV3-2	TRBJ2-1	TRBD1	TGTGCCAGCAGGCGGACAGGGCAGGGGATATACAATGAGCAGTTCTTC	CASRRTGQGIYNEQFF
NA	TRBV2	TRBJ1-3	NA	TGTGCCAGCACCCTTTTGGAGGGGCGCCTTGGAAACACCATATATTTT	CASTLLEGRLGNTIYF
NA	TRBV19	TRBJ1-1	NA	TGTGCCAGTAGTGCCTACAGGGTAGGGAACACTGAAGCTTTCTTT	CASSAYRVGNTEAFF
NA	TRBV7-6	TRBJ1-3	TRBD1	TGTGCCAGCAGCTTATCCAGCTACAGGGGCCCTAGATCTGGAAACACCATATATTTT	CASSLSSYRGPRSGNTIYF
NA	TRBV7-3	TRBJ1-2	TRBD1	TGTGCCAGCAGTTATAGGCGACAGGGTGGCTATGGCTACACCTTC	CASSYRRQGGYGYTF
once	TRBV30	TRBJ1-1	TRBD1	TGTGCCTGGAGTTTGGACAGGAAAGCTTTCTTT	CAWSLDRKAFF
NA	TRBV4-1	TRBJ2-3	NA	TGCGCCAGCAGCCAAGATGGCGATACGCAGTATTTT	CASSQDGDTQYF
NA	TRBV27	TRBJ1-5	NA	TGTGCCAGCAGTTTAATCGGGCAGCCCCAGCATTTT	CASSLIGQPQHF
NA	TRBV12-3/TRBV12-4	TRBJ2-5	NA	TGTGCCAGCACTACAGGGAGTGGAGAGACCCAGTACTTC	CASTTGSGETQYF
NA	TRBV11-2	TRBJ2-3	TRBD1	TGTGCCAGCAGCTTGTTGACAGGGTTGACAGATACGCAGTATTTT	CASSLLTGLTDTQYF
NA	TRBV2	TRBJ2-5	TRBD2	TGTGCCAGCAGTGAGCAGGCTAGCGGGCAAGAGACCCAGTACTTC	CASSEQASGQETQYF
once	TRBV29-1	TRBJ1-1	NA	TGCAGCGTTGGGCTAATTGGGAGTGAAGCTTTCTTT	CSVGLIGSEAFF
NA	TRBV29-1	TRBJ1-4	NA	TGCAGCGTTGAAGGGGGCGCGAATGAAAAACTGTTTTTT	CSVEGGANEKLFF
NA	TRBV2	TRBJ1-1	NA	TGTGCCAGCAGGGCGACAGGCCTTCCCGAAGCTTTCTTT	CASRATGLPEAFF
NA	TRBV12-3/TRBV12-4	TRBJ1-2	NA	TGTGCCAGCAGTTTGTACAGCCTCTATGGCTACACCTTC	CASSLYSLYGYTF
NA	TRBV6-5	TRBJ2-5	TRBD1	TGTGCCAGCAGCCTAGGAGGACAGGCAGAAGAGACCCAGTACTTC	CASSLGGQAEETQYF
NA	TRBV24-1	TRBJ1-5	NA	TGTGCCACCAGTGCGGGGTTAGGTCAGCCCCAGCATTTT	CATSAGLGQPQHF
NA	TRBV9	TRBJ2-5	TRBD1	TGTGCCAGCAGCGTAGACCCCGTTGGCGGGACTACAGGGGGCAGGGAGACCCAGTACTTC	CASSVDPVGGTTGGRETQYF
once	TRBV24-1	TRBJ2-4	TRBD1	TGTGCCACCAGTGATTTGGGTCTAGCCGGGACAGGTCCCGTCCTAGCCAAAAACATTCAGTACTTC	CATSDLGLAGTGPVLAKNIQYF
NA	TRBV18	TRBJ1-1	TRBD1	TGTGCCAGCTCACCCCGACAGGGGGGAGCCAACACTGAAGCTTTCTTT	CASSPRQGGANTEAFF
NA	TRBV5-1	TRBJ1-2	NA	TGCGCCAGCAGCTTGGACCGGGACTACACCTTC	CASSLDRDYTF
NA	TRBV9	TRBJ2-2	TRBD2	TGTGCCAGCAGCTATAGCGGGGGGGGCACCGGGGAGCTGTTTTTT	CASSYSGGGTGELFF
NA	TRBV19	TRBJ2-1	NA	TGTGCCAGTAGTATCCGGCAGGGAAGGGTGAATGAGCAGTTCTTC	CASSIRQGRVNEQFF